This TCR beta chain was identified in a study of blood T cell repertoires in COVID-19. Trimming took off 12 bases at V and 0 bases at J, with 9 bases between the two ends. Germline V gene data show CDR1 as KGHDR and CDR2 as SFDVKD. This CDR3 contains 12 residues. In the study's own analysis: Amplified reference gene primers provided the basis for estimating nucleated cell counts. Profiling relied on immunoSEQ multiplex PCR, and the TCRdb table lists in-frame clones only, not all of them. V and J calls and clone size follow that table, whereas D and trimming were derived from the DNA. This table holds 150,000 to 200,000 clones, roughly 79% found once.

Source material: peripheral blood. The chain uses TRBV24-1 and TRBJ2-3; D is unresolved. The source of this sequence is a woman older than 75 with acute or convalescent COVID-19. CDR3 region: CAVGASTDTQYF. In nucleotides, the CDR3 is TGTGCCGTAGGAGCTAGCACAGATACGCAGTATTTT.